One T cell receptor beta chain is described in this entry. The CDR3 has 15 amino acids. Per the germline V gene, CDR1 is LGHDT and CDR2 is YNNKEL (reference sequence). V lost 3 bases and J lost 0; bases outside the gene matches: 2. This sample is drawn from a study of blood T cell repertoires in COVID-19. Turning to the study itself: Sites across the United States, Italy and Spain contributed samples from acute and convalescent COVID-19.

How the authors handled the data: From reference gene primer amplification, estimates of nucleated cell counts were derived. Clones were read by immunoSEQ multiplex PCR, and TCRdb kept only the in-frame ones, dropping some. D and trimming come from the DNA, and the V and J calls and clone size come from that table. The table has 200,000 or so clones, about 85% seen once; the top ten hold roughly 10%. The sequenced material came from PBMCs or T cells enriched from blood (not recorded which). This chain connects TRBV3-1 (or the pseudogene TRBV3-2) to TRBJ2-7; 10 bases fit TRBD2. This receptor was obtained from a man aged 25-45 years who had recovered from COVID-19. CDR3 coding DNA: TGTGCCAGCAGCCACCGGACTAGCGGCTCCTACGAGCAGTACTTC. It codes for CASSHRTSGSYEQYF.